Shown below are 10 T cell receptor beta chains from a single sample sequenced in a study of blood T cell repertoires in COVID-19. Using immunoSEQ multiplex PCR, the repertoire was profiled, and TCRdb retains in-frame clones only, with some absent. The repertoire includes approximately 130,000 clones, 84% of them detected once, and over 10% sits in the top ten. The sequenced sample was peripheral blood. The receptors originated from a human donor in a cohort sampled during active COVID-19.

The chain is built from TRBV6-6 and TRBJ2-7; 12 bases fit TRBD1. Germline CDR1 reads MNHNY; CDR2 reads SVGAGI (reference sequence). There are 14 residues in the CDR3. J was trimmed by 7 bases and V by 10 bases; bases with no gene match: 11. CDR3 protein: CATNPGQGAKEQYF. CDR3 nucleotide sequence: TGTGCCACCAACCCGGGACAGGGGGCAAAGGAGCAGTACTTC.

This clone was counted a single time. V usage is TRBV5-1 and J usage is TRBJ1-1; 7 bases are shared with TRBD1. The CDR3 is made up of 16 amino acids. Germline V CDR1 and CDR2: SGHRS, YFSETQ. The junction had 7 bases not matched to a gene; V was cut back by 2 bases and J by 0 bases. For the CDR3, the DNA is TGCGCCAGCAGCTTAGCCATCGGGACAGTGAACACTGAAGCTTTCTTT. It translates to CASSLAIGTVNTEAFF.

DNA for the CDR3: TGTGCCAGCAGCTCCCAACCAAGTGCAGGGGAGACCCAGTACTTC. It encodes CASSSQPSAGETQYF. The J gene is TRBJ2-5, the V gene TRBV7-7; maybe TRBD1 (5 bases). Trimming cost V 4 bases and J 5 bases, with 17 bases left between them. The CDR3 runs 15 residues. CDR1 is SSHAT and CDR2 is FNYEAQ in the germline V gene (reference sequence). Drawing the rest from reference TRBV7-7 and TRBJ2-5, the complete variable domain is GAGVSQSPRYKVTKRGQDVTLRCDPISSHATLYWYQQALGQGPEFLTYFNYEAQPDKSGLPSDRFSAERPEGSISTLTIQRTEQRDSAMYRCASSSQPSAGETQYFGPGTRLLVL.

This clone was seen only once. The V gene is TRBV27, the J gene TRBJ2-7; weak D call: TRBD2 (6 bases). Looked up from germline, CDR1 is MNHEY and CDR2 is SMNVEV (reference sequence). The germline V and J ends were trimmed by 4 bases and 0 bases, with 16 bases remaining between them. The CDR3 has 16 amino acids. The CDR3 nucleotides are TGTGCCAGCAGTTCGGCTCGGGGGAAACTCTCCTACGAGCAGTACTTC. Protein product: CASSSARGKLSYEQYF.

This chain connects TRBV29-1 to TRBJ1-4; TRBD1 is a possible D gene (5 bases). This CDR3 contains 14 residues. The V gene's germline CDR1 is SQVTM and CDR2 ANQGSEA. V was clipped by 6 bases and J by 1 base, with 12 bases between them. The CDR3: CSVILQGTNEKLFF. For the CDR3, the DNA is TGCAGCGTAATCCTTCAGGGAACTAATGAAAAACTGTTTTTT.

The CDR3, as DNA: TGTGCCAGCAGCTCCATCGGAGGCACTGAAGCTTTCTTT. Translation: CASSSIGGTEAFF. The chain carries TRBV28 and TRBJ1-1; D gene uncertain. The V end was cut by 6 bases, the J end by 4 bases, with 12 bases between. CDR1 is MDHEN, CDR2 SYDVKM, per germline. The CDR3 spans 13 residues.

The CDR3 spells CAWDPGDGRGYNSPLHF. CDR3 nucleotides: TGTGCCTGGGACCCAGGCGACGGGAGGGGTTATAATTCACCCCTCCACTTT. The chain carries TRBV30 and TRBJ1-6; TRBD1 is a possible D gene (5 bases). V was pared by 5 bases and J by 4 bases, with 21 bases between. In germline, CDR1 is GTSNPN, CDR2 SVGIG (reference sequence). CDR3 length: 17 amino acids.

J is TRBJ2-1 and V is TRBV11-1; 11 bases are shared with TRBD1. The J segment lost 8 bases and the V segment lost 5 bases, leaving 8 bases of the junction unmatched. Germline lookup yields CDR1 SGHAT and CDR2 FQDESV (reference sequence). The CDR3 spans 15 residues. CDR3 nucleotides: TGTGCCAGCAGCCCTGGACAGGGGGCGGCATATGAGCAGTTCTTC. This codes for CASSPGQGAAYEQFF.

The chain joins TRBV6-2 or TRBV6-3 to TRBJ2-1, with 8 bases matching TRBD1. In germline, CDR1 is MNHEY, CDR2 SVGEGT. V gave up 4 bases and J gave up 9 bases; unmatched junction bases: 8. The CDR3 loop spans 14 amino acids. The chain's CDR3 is CASSLTGQAGEQFF. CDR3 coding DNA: TGTGCCAGCAGTTTAACGGGACAGGCGGGTGAGCAGTTCTTC.

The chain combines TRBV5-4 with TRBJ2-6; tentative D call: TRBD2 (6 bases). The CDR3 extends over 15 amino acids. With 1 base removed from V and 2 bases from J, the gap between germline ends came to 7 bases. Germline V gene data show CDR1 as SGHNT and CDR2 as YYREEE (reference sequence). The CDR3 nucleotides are TGTGCCAGCAGCTTGCCGGGAGCTGGGGCCAACGTCCTGACTTTC. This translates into CASSLPGAGANVLTF. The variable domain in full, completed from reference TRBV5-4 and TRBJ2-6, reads ETGVTQSPTHLIKTRGQQVTLRCSSQSGHNTVSWYQQALGQGPQFIFQYYREEENGRGNFPPRFSGLQFPNYSSELNVNALELDDSALYLCASSLPGAGANVLTFGAGSRLTVL.